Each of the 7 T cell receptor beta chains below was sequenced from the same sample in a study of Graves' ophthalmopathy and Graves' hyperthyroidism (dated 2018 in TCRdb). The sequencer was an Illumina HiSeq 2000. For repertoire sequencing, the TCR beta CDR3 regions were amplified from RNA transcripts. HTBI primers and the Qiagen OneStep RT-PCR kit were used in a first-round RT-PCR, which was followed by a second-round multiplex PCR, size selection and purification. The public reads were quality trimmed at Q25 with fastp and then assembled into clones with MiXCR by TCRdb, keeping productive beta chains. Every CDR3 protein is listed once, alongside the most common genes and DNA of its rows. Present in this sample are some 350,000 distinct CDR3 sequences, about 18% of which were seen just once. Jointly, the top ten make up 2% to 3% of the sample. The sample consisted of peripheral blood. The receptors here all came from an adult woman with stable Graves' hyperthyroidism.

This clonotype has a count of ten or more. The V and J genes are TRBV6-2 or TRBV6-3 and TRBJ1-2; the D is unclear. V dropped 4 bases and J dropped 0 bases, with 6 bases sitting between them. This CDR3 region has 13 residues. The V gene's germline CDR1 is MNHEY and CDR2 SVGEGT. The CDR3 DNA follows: TGTGCCAGCAGTTCCGTATCTAACTATGGCTACACCTTC. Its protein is CASSSVSNYGYTF.

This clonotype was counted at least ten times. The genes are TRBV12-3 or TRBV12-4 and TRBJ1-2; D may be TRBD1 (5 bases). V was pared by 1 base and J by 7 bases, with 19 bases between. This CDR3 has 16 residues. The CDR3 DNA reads TGTGCCAGCAGTTTAGGTGGGACTACCAAGACGGGTGGCTACACCTTC. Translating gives CASSLGGTTKTGGYTF.

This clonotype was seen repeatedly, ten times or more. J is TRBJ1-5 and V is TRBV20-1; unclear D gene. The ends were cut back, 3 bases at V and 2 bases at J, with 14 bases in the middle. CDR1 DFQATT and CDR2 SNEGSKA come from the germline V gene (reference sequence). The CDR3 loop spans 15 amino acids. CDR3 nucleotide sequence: TGCAGTGCTAGGGCCGGGAATTCGGGCAATCAGCCCCAGCATTTT. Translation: CSARAGNSGNQPQHF.

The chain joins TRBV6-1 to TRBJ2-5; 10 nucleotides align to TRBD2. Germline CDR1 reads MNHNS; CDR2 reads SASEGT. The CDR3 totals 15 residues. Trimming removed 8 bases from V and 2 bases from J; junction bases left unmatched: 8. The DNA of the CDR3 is TGTGCCAGCGGACTCAGCGGGGGGGGGCAAGAGACCCAGTACTTC. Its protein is CASGLSGGGQETQYF.

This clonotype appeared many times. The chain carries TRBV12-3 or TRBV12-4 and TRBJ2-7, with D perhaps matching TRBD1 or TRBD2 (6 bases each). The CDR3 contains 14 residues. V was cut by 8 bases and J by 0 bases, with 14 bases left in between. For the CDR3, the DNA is TGTGCCAGCCTCCGGGGGCCCAGCTCCTACGAGCAGTACTTC. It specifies CASLRGPSSYEQYF.

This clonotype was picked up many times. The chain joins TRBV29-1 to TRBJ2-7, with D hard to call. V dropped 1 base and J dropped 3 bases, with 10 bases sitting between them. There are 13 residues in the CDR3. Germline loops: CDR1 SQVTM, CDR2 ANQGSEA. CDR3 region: CSVEVPASYEQYF. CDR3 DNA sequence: TGCAGCGTTGAAGTTCCAGCGAGCTACGAGCAGTACTTC.

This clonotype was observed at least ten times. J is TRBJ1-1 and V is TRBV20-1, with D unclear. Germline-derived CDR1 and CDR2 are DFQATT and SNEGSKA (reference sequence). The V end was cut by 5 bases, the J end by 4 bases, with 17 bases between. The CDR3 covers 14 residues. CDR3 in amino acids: CSALIPGEGTEAFF. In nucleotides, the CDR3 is TGCAGTGCTCTAATACCCGGGGAAGGCACTGAAGCTTTCTTT.